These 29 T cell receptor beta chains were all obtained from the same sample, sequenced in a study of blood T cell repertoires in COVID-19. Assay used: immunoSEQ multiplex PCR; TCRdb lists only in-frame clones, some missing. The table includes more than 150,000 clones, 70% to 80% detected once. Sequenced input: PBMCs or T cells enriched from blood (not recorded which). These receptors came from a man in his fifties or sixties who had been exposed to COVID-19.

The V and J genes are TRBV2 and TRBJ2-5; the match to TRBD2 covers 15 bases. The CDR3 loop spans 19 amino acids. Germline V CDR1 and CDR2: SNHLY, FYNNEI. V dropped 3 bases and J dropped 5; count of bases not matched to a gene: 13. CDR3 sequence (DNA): TGTGCCAGCAGTGACCTGGGACTAGCGGGAGGCTCCGGAGGGGAGACCCAGTACTTC. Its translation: CASSDLGLAGGSGGETQYF.

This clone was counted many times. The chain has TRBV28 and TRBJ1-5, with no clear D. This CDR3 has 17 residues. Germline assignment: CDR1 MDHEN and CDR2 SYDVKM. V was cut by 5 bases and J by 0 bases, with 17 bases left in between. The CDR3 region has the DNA TGTGCCAGCAGTGGGCGTGGGCTGCAAAATAGCAATCAGCCCCAGCATTTT. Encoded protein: CASSGRGLQNSNQPQHF.

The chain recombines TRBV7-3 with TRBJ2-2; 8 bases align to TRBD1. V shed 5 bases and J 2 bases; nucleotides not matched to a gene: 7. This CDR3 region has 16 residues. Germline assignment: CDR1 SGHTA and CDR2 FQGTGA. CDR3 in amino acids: CASSPVQGANTGELFF. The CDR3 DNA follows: TGTGCCAGCAGCCCCGTGCAGGGGGCAAACACCGGGGAGCTGTTTTTT.

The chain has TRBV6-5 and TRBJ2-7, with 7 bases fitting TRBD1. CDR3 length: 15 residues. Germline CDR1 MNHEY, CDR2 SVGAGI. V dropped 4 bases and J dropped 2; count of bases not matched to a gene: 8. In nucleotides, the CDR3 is TGTGCCAGCAGTTCGCCTAGGGGGCGCACCTACGAGCAGTACTTC. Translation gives CASSSPRGRTYEQYF.

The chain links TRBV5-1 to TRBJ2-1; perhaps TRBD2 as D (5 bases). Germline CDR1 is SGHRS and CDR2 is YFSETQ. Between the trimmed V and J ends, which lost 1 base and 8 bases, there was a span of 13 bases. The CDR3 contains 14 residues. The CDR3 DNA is TGCGCCAGCAGCTTGTCGGGGTCTTTGGATGAGCAGTTCTTC. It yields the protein CASSLSGSLDEQFF.

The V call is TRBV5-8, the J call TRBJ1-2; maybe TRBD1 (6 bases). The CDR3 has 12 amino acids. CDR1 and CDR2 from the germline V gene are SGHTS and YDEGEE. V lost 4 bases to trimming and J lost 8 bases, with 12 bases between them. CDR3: CASSTTGSGYTF. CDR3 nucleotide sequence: TGTGCCAGCAGCACCACAGGGTCAGGCTACACCTTC.

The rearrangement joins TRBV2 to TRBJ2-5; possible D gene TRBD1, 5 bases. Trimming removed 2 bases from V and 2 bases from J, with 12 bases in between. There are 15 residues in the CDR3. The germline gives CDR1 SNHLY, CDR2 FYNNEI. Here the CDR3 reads CASSEYGHLQETQYF. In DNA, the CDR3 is TGTGCCAGCAGTGAATACGGACACCTACAAGAGACCCAGTACTTC.

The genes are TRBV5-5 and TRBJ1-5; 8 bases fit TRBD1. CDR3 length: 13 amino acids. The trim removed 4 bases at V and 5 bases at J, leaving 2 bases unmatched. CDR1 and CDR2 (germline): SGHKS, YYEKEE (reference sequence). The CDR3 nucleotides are TGTGCCAGCAGCGTGACAGGGGATCAGCCCCAGCATTTT. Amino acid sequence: CASSVTGDQPQHF.

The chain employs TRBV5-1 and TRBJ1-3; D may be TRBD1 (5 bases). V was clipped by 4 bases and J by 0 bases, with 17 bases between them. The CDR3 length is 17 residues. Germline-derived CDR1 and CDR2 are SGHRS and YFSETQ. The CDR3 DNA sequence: TGCGCCAGCAGCATCGGGACTTCTGTATACTCTGGAAACACCATATATTTT. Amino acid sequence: CASSIGTSVYSGNTIYF.

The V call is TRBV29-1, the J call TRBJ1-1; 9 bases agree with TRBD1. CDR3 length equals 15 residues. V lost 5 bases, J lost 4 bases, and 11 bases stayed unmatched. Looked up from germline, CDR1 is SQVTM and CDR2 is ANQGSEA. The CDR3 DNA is TGCAGCGTTAAAAATACAGGGGGCGCGGGCACTGAAGCTTTCTTT. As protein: CSVKNTGGAGTEAFF.

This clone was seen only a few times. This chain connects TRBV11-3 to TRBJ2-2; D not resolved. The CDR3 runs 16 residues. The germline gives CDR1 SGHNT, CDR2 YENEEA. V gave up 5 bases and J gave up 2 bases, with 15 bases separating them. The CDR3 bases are TGTGCCAGCAGCCCCCACCCGCGCTTAAACACCGGGGAGCTGTTTTTT. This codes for CASSPHPRLNTGELFF. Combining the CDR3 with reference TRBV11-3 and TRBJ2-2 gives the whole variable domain EAGVVQSPRYKIIEKKQPVAFWCNPISGHNTLYWYLQNLGQGPELLIRYENEEAVDDSQLPKDRFSAERLKGVDSTLKIQPAELGDSAVYLCASSPHPRLNTGELFFGEGSRLTVL.

CDR3 amino acids: CASSLWRNTEAFF. The DNA for the CDR3 is TGTGCCAGCAGTTTGTGGAGAAACACTGAAGCTTTCTTT. V and J are TRBV27 and TRBJ1-1; D call uncertain. V lost 3 bases and J 2 bases, leaving 7 bases between the germline ends. Germline V lookup: CDR1 MNHEY, CDR2 SMNVEV (reference sequence). The CDR3 length is 13 residues.

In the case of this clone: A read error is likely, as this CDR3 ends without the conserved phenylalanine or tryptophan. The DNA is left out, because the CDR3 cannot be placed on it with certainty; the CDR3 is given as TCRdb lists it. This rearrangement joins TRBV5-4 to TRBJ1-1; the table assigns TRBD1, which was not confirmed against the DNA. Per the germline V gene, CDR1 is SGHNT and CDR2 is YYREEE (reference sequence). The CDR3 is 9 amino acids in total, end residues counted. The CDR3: CASSSGQPP.

The DNA for the CDR3 is TGTGCCAGTAATCAAATGGGAAGGCAGGGACTCACTGAAGCTTTCTTT. As protein: CASNQMGRQGLTEAFF. The chain recombines TRBV19 with TRBJ1-1; TRBD1 might be the D (5 bases). V was trimmed by 7 bases and J by 4 bases, leaving 22 bases between them. CDR3 size: 16 residues. Germline V lookup: CDR1 LNHDA, CDR2 SQIVND (reference sequence).

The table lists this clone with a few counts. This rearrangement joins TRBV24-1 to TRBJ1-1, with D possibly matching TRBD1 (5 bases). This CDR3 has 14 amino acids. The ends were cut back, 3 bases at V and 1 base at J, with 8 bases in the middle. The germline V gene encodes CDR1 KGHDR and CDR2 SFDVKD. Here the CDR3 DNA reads TGTGCCACCAGTGATCCGGACAAGAACACTGAAGCTTTCTTT. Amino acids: CATSDPDKNTEAFF.

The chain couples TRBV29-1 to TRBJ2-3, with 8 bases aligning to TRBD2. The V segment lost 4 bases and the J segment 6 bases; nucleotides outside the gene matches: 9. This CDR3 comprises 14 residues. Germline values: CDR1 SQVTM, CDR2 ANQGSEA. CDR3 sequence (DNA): TGCAGCGTTGTTTCGGGGGGGTTTGGTGATACGCAGTATTTT. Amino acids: CSVVSGGFGDTQYF.

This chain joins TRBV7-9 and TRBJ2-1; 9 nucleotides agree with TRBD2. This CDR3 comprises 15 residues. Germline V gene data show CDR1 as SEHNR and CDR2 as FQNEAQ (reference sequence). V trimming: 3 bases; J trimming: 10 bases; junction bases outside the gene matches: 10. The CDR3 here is CASSFIGREGREQFF. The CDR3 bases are TGTGCCAGCAGCTTTATAGGGCGGGAGGGGAGAGAGCAGTTCTTC.

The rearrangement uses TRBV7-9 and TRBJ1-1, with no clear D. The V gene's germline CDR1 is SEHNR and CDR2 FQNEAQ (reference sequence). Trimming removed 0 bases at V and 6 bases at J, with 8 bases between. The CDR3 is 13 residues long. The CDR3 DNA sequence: TGTGCCAGCAGCTTAGCGCCCGGGGCTGAAGCTTTCTTT. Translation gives CASSLAPGAEAFF.

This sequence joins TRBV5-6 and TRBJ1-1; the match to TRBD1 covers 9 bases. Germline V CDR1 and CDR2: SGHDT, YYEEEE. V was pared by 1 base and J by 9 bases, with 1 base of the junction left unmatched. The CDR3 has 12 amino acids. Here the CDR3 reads CASSLTGGKAFF. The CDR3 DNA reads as TGTGCCAGCAGCTTGACAGGGGGCAAAGCTTTCTTT.

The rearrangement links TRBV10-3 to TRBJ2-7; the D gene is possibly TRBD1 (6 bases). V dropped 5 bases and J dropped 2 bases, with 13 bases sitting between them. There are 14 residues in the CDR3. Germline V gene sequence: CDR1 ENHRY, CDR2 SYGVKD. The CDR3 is CAISRQGPTYEQYF. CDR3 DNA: TGTGCCATCAGTCGGCAGGGGCCCACCTACGAGCAGTACTTC.

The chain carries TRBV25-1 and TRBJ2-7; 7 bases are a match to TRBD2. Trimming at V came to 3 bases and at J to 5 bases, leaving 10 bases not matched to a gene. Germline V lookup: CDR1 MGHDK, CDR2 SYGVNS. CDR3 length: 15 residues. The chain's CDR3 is CASSETRLAGHEQYF. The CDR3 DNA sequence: TGTGCCAGCAGTGAGACCCGACTAGCTGGCCACGAGCAGTACTTC.

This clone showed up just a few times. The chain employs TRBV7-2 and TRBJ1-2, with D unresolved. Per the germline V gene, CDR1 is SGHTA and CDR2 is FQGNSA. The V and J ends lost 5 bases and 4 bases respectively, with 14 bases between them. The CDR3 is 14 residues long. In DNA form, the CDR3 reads TGTGCCAGCAGCCTAAAGCCAGGACTCTATGGCTACACCTTC. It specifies CASSLKPGLYGYTF.

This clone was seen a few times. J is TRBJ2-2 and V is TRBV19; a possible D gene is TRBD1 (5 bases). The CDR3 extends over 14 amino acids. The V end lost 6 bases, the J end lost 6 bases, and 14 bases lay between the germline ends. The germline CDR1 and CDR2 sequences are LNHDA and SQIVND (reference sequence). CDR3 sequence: CASREQVVAGELFF. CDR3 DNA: TGTGCCAGTAGGGAACAGGTGGTGGCCGGGGAGCTGTTTTTT.

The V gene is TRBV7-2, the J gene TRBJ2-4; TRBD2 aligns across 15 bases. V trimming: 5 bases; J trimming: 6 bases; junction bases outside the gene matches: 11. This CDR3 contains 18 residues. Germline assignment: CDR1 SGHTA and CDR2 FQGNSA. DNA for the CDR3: TGTGCCAGCAGCCCCATCCGGACTAGCGGGAGGGCCGTAAACATTCAGTACTTC. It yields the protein CASSPIRTSGRAVNIQYF.

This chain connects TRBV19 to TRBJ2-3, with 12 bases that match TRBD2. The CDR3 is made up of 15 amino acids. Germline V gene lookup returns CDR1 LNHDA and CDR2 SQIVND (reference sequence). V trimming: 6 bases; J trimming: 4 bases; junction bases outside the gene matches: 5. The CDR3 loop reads CASSTGLAGPDTQYF. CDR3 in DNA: TGTGCCAGTAGCACGGGACTAGCGGGCCCAGATACGCAGTATTTT.

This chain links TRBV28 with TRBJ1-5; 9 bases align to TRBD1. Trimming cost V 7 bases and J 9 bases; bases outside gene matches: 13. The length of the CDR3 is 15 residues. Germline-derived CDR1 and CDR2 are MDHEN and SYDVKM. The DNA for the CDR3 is TGTGCCAGCACCACGGGGACAGGGAGTTTTTGGCCCCAGCATTTT. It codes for CASTTGTGSFWPQHF.

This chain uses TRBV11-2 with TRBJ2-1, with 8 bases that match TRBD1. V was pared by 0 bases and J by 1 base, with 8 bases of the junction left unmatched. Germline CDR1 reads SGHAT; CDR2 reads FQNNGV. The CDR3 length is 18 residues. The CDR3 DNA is TGTGCCAGCAGCTTAGATCGGACAGGGCCTTCATCCTACAATGAGCAGTTCTTC. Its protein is CASSLDRTGPSSYNEQFF. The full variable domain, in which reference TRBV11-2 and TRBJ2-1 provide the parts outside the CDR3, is EAGVAQSPRYKIIEKRQSVAFWCNPISGHATLYWYQQILGQGPKLLIQFQNNGVVDDSQLPKDRFSAERLKGVDSTLKIQPAKLEDSAVYLCASSLDRTGPSSYNEQFFGPGTRLTVL.

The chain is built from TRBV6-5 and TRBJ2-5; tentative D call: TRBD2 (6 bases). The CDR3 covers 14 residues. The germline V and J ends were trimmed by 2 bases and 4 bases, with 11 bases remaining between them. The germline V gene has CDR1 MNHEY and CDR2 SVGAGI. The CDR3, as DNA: TGTGCCAGCAGTTACGGACGGCGGGGAGAGACCCAGTACTTC. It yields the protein CASSYGRRGETQYF.

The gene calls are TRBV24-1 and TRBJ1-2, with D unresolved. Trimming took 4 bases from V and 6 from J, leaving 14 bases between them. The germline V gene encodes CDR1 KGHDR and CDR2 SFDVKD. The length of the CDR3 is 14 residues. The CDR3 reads CATSDSGRYNGYTF. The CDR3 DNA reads TGTGCCACCAGTGACTCCGGGAGGTACAATGGCTACACCTTC.